The T cell receptor beta chain described here comes from a study of OX40 agonist ivuxolimab in advanced cancers. Sequencing used immunoSEQ multiplex PCR; TCRdb keeps in-frame clones, though not all of them. The repertoire holds some 90,000 clones, with approximately 89% as singletons. In its sample, this clone was seen once. Germline CDR1 and CDR2: SGHRS and YFSETQ. The CDR3 consists of 13 residues. The ends were cut back, 0 bases at V and 5 bases at J, with 9 bases in the middle. The chain links TRBV5-1 to TRBJ2-7; D ambiguous. The receptor was isolated from an adult with an advanced solid tumor such as melanoma, head and neck, liver or kidney cancer. The specimen comprised CD4+ or CD8+ T cells sorted from blood, sampled in a trial of the OX40 agonist ivuxolimab. CDR3 nucleotide sequence: TGCGCCAGCAGCTTGGTTCTAGAGAACGAGCAGTACTTC. Its translation is CASSLVLENEQYF.